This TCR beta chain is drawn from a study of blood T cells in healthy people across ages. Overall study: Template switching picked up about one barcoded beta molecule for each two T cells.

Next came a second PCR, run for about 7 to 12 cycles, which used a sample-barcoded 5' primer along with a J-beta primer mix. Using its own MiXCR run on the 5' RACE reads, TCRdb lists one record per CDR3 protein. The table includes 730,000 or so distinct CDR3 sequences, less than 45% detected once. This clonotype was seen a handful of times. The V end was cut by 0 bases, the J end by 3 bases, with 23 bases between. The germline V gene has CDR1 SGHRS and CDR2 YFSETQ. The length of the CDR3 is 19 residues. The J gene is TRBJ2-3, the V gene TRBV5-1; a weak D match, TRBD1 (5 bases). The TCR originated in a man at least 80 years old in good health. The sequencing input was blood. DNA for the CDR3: TGCGCCAGCAGCTTGGCCAGGCAGGGATTGCGGATGGGGACAGATACGCAGTATTTT. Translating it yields CASSLARQGLRMGTDTQYF.